These 32 T cell receptor beta chains originate from one sample sequenced in a study of T cell changes during pregnancy in multiple sclerosis. Profiling relied on immunoSEQ multiplex PCR, and the TCRdb table lists in-frame clones only, not all of them. Counted here are more than 80,000 clones, about 92% occurring once; the ten biggest clones make up more than 1.5%. Sequencing was performed on peripheral blood, taken in the first trimester of pregnancy. The receptors here all came from a female donor with multiple sclerosis, enrolled in a pregnancy study.

This chain uses TRBV7-8 with TRBJ2-5; no definite D call. Deletions cut 1 base from V and 1 base from J, with 7 bases between. Germline V gives CDR1 SGHVS, CDR2 FQNEAQ. The CDR3 length is 14 residues. The CDR3 loop is CASSLGRSQETQYF. CDR3 DNA sequence: TGTGCCAGCAGCTTAGGCCGGTCCCAAGAGACCCAGTACTTC.

This chain uses TRBV29-1 with TRBJ2-7; 7 bases are a match to TRBD2. The trim removed 0 bases at V and 3 bases at J, leaving 14 bases unmatched. From germline, CDR1 is SQVTM and CDR2 ANQGSEA. This CDR3 region has 17 residues. The CDR3 DNA follows: TGCAGCGTTGAAGATTGGGACCGGGACTACAAAAACTACGAGCAGTACTTC. This codes for CSVEDWDRDYKNYEQYF.

This chain uses TRBV5-4 with TRBJ1-2, with 7 bases lining up with TRBD1. The CDR3 length is 11 residues. Germline V lookup: CDR1 SGHNT, CDR2 YYREEE (reference sequence). Trimming at V came to 4 bases and at J to 8 bases, leaving 2 bases not matched to a gene. The CDR3 DNA is TGTGCCAGCAGCACAGGGGTCGGCTACACCTTC. This translates into CASSTGVGYTF.

The chain carries TRBV28 and TRBJ2-3; 10 bases are a match to TRBD1. V gave up 2 bases and J gave up 2 bases; unmatched junction bases: 4. Germline CDR1 is MDHEN and CDR2 is SYDVKM. There are 16 residues in the CDR3. DNA of the CDR3: TGTGCCAGCAGTTTAACTGGACAGGGGGTCACAGATACGCAGTATTTT. This gives the protein CASSLTGQGVTDTQYF.

V is TRBV4-3 and J is TRBJ2-6; 9 nucleotides agree with TRBD2. The germline V gene encodes CDR1 LGHNA and CDR2 YSLEER. V lost 1 base and J lost 3; bases outside the gene matches: 4. The length of the CDR3 is 17 residues. The CDR3, as DNA: TGCGCCAGCAGCCAAGTGAGCGGGGGGCGTGGGGCCAACGTCCTGACTTTC. Its translation: CASSQVSGGRGANVLTF.

The chain carries TRBV28 and TRBJ2-7, with D perhaps TRBD1 (5 bases). Germline V gene data show CDR1 as MDHEN and CDR2 as SYDVKM. V was clipped by 3 bases and J by 4 bases, with 16 bases between them. The length of the CDR3 is 15 residues. In nucleotides, the CDR3 is TGTGCCAGCAGTTTCATGTCAGGGTTCTTTTACGAGCAGTACTTC. This gives the protein CASSFMSGFFYEQYF.

The CDR3 region has the DNA TGTGCCAGCAGCCTCTCTGGGGCCAACGTCCTGACTTTC. Protein product: CASSLSGANVLTF. The J gene is TRBJ2-6, the V gene TRBV2; D call uncertain. Trimming took off 6 bases at V and 0 bases at J, with 3 bases between the two ends. The germline gives CDR1 SNHLY, CDR2 FYNNEI. The length of the CDR3 is 13 residues.

The chain uses TRBV6-1 and TRBJ1-5, with unresolved D. This CDR3 has 14 residues. V lost 3 bases, J lost 2 bases, and 8 bases lay in between. Germline CDR1 is MNHNS and CDR2 is SASEGT. The CDR3 protein is CASSEEPRNQPQHF. CDR3 sequence (DNA): TGTGCCAGCAGTGAGGAGCCCCGCAATCAGCCCCAGCATTTT.

The rearrangement uses TRBV7-8 and TRBJ1-2; TRBD1 aligns across 7 bases. The V segment lost 5 bases and the J segment 2 bases; nucleotides outside the gene matches: 5. CDR3 size: 14 residues. CDR1 is SGHVS, CDR2 FQNEAQ, per germline. DNA for the CDR3: TGTGCCAGCAGCCCCGACAGGGACAACTATGGCTACACCTTC. Translated: CASSPDRDNYGYTF.

The genes are TRBV18 and TRBJ1-1; TRBD1 matches at 8 bases. This CDR3 comprises 15 residues. CDR1 and CDR2 from the germline V gene are KGHSH and LQKENI. Trimming removed 3 bases from V and 0 bases from J; junction bases left unmatched: 3. CDR3 protein: CASSPGQAMNTEAFF. The CDR3 DNA sequence: TGTGCCAGCTCACCGGGACAGGCTATGAACACTGAAGCTTTCTTT.

This clone came up once. The chain recombines TRBV19 with TRBJ2-3; 8 nucleotides agree with TRBD2. CDR3 length equals 18 residues. Unmatched junction bases numbered 16, after V lost 3 bases and J lost 5 bases. CDR1 and CDR2 from the germline V gene are LNHDA and SQIVND (reference sequence). DNA for the CDR3: TGTGCCAGTAGTATGGGGGCTAGCGGGCCCCCTTCGGTAGATACGCAGTATTTT. Translating gives CASSMGASGPPSVDTQYF. The whole variable domain, filled in from reference TRBV19 and TRBJ2-3, reads DGGITQSPKYLFRKEGQNVTLSCEQNLNHDAMYWYRQDPGQGLRLIYYSQIVNDFQKGDIAEGYSVSREKKESFPLTVTSAQKNPTAFYLCASSMGASGPPSVDTQYFGPGTRLTVL.

This clone was recorded once. This chain joins TRBV9 and TRBJ2-1; TRBD1 aligns across 7 bases. The CDR3 has 15 amino acids. From germline, CDR1 is SGDLS and CDR2 YYNGEE. V lost 0 bases to trimming and J lost 7 bases; unmatched junction nucleotides: 7. CDR3 protein: CASSVERDSSNEQFF. In DNA form, the CDR3 reads TGTGCCAGCAGCGTAGAGAGGGACAGCTCTAATGAGCAGTTCTTC.

This chain connects TRBV7-9 to TRBJ2-5; TRBD2 matches 7 bases. Germline trimming cut 1 base from V and 1 base from J; bases unmatched to any gene: 3. CDR1 SEHNR and CDR2 FQNEAQ come from the germline V gene (reference sequence). The CDR3 totals 15 residues. CDR3 protein: CASSLGGRFQETQYF. DNA of the CDR3: TGTGCCAGCAGCTTAGGCGGGAGATTCCAAGAGACCCAGTACTTC. Looking up the rest from reference TRBV7-9 and TRBJ2-5 gives the full variable domain: DTGVSQNPRHKITKRGQNVTFRCDPISEHNRLYWYRQTLGQGPEFLTYFQNEAQLEKSRLLSDRFSAERPKGSFSTLEIQRTEQGDSAMYLCASSLGGRFQETQYFGPGTRLLVL.

This clone was seen just once. The rearrangement uses TRBV30 and TRBJ2-7, with TRBD1 matching over 9 bases. The CDR3 runs 13 residues. The germline gives CDR1 GTSNPN, CDR2 SVGIG (reference sequence). With 4 bases clipped from V and 5 bases from J, the junction kept 6 bases outside the gene matches. The CDR3 spells CAWIGTGNNEQYF. In DNA form, the CDR3 reads TGTGCCTGGATCGGGACAGGGAATAACGAGCAGTACTTC.

The rearrangement uses TRBV2 and TRBJ2-7; 7 nucleotides agree with TRBD1. The CDR3 loop spans 15 amino acids. The junction had 8 bases not matched to a gene; V was cut back by 4 bases and J by 2 bases. In germline, CDR1 is SNHLY, CDR2 FYNNEI. The CDR3 sequence is CASSALGTAAYEQYF. The CDR3 DNA sequence: TGTGCCAGCAGTGCTCTAGGGACAGCAGCCTACGAGCAGTACTTC.

This sequence joins TRBV18 and TRBJ2-1, with 8 bases that match TRBD2. Trimming cost V 6 bases and J 5 bases; bases outside gene matches: 3. Germline CDR1 KGHSH, CDR2 LQKENI. The CDR3 consists of 13 residues. In DNA, the CDR3 is TGTGCCAGCTCCCAGGGACTAGACAATGAGCAGTTCTTC. Amino acids: CASSQGLDNEQFF.

Written as DNA, the CDR3 is TGTGCCTGGAGTCTCGGGTTGACCGGGGAGCTGTTTTTT. Residues: CAWSLGLTGELFF. The chain carries TRBV30 and TRBJ2-2; D gene unclear. Trimming cost V 2 bases and J 5 bases, with 9 bases left between them. The CDR3 sequence is 13 residues long. In germline, CDR1 is GTSNPN, CDR2 SVGIG (reference sequence).

The chain has TRBV9 and TRBJ1-2; D uncertain. The CDR3 consists of 14 residues. Trimming pared 0 bases from V and 4 bases from J, leaving 10 bases between. CDR1 is SGDLS and CDR2 is YYNGEE in the germline V gene. The CDR3: CASSVAEGSYGYTF. The CDR3 bases are TGTGCCAGCAGCGTAGCAGAGGGAAGCTATGGCTACACCTTC.

This clone was counted only a few times. The genes are TRBV30 and TRBJ1-5, with 8 bases fitting TRBD1. CDR3 size: 15 residues. Germline V gene sequence: CDR1 GTSNPN, CDR2 SVGIG (reference sequence). The V segment lost 3 bases and the J segment 7 bases; nucleotides outside the gene matches: 11. CDR3 in DNA: TGTGCCTGGAGGGACAGGGATAAACCAGGCCAGCCCCAGCATTTT. The encoded protein is CAWRDRDKPGQPQHF.

The chain joins TRBV11-3 to TRBJ2-2; TRBD1 is a possible D gene (7 bases). The CDR3 is 15 residues long. Per germline, CDR1 SGHNT and CDR2 YENEEA. V was trimmed by 8 bases and J by 7 bases, leaving 20 bases between them. As DNA, the CDR3 is TGTGCCAGCCAAAGAGGAGGGGGCGGCGGCGGGGAGCTGTTTTTT. Protein sequence: CASQRGGGGGGELFF.

This clone was observed once. The V call is TRBV7-2, the J call TRBJ1-1, with 7 bases matching TRBD1. CDR1 is SGHTA, CDR2 FQGNSA, per germline. The J segment lost 1 base and the V segment lost 5 bases, leaving 4 bases of the junction unmatched. The CDR3 is 14 amino acids. The CDR3 bases are TGTGCCAGCAGCGCTAACAGGGGGAACACTGAAGCTTTCTTT. Residues: CASSANRGNTEAFF.

V and J are TRBV6-5 and TRBJ2-7; TRBD1 matches 10 bases. The CDR3 loop spans 14 amino acids. V shed 6 bases and J 3 bases; nucleotides not matched to a gene: 5. In germline, CDR1 is MNHEY, CDR2 SVGAGI. The CDR3 is CASRDGTGVYEQYF. DNA of the CDR3: TGTGCCAGCAGAGACGGGACAGGGGTCTACGAGCAGTACTTC.

This clone showed up just once. This chain connects TRBV25-1 to TRBJ2-2, with 7 nucleotides matching TRBD2. The germline CDR1 and CDR2 sequences are MGHDK and SYGVNS. The trim removed 7 bases at V and 5 bases at J, leaving 4 bases unmatched. The CDR3 covers 13 residues. The CDR3 DNA sequence: TGTGCCAGCACCACTAGCGTTACCGGGGAGCTGTTTTTT. Protein sequence: CASTTSVTGELFF.

This clone showed up just once. The rearrangement joins TRBV7-9 to TRBJ1-3; perhaps TRBD1 as D (5 bases). The V and J ends lost 4 bases and 4 bases respectively, with 17 bases between them. The CDR3 sequence is 16 residues long. The germline V gene has CDR1 SEHNR and CDR2 FQNEAQ (reference sequence). In DNA form, the CDR3 reads TGTGCCAGCAGCTGGCAACGGCAGGGCGGCGGAAACACCATATATTTT. The encoded protein is CASSWQRQGGGNTIYF.

V and J are TRBV27 and TRBJ2-1; TRBD1 might be the D (6 bases). The CDR3 is made up of 16 amino acids. V dropped 3 bases and J dropped 0 bases, with 12 bases sitting between them. The V gene's germline CDR1 is MNHEY and CDR2 SMNVEV (reference sequence). The CDR3 sequence: CASSFLPDSSYNEQFF. Written as DNA, the CDR3 is TGTGCCAGCAGTTTTCTGCCGGACAGCTCCTACAATGAGCAGTTCTTC.

This clone was detected once. The chain uses TRBV30 and TRBJ1-1; no firm D call. The CDR3 totals 13 residues. CDR1 and CDR2 (germline): GTSNPN, SVGIG (reference sequence). With 4 bases removed from V and 3 bases from J, the gap between germline ends came to 12 bases. The CDR3 loop is CAWTWRVDTEAFF. The CDR3 DNA follows: TGTGCCTGGACGTGGCGGGTGGACACTGAAGCTTTCTTT.

To note about this clone: The sample carries other DNA sequences with the same CDR3. This chain links TRBV30 with TRBJ2-3; a possible D gene is TRBD2 (6 bases). The CDR3 is 15 residues long. Germline-derived CDR1 and CDR2 are GTSNPN and SVGIG (reference sequence). The ends were cut back, 0 bases at V and 0 bases at J, with 10 bases in the middle. The CDR3 reads CAWSVLSGSTDTQYF. In nucleotides, the CDR3 is TGTGCCTGGAGTGTACTAAGCGGGAGCACAGATACGCAGTATTTT.

The V call is TRBV5-1, the J call TRBJ2-7; 8 nucleotides align to TRBD1. CDR1 is SGHRS and CDR2 is YFSETQ in the germline V gene. The CDR3 consists of 13 residues. Trimming removed 10 bases from V and 0 bases from J; junction bases left unmatched: 6. For the CDR3, the DNA is TGCGCCTCAAGGACAGGGCCCTCCTACGAGCAGTACTTC. It encodes CASRTGPSYEQYF.

The V and J genes are TRBV6-4 and TRBJ1-1; tentative D call: TRBD1 (5 bases). Germline V lookup: CDR1 MRHNA, CDR2 SNTAGT. Trimming took off 5 bases at V and 6 bases at J, with 13 bases between the two ends. The length of the CDR3 is 13 residues. CDR3 in amino acids: CASSQVWGAEAFF. CDR3 sequence (DNA): TGTGCCAGCAGTCAGGTCTGGGGGGCTGAAGCTTTCTTT.

This chain links TRBV7-9 with TRBJ1-1, with D unclear. The CDR3 sequence is 14 residues long. Trimming took off 5 bases at V and 7 bases at J, with 17 bases between the two ends. Germline CDR1 and CDR2: SEHNR and FQNEAQ (reference sequence). As DNA, the CDR3 is TGTGCCAGCAGCCCCGATGTAACCCGGGTTGAAGCTTTCTTT. It codes for CASSPDVTRVEAFF.

The chain has TRBV27 and TRBJ2-7; D gene ambiguous. The germline V and J ends were trimmed by 2 bases and 2 bases, with 7 bases remaining between them. Germline V gene data show CDR1 as MNHEY and CDR2 as SMNVEV (reference sequence). The CDR3 is made up of 13 amino acids. The CDR3 reads CASSLASPYEQYF. CDR3 bases: TGTGCCAGCAGTTTAGCCAGTCCCTACGAGCAGTACTTC.

This clone has just a few counts. The germline gene is not matched at one end of the junction; a read error may be the cause. The chain is built from TRBV6-5 and TRBJ2-7; tentative D call: TRBD2 (6 bases). The CDR3 totals 15 residues. CDR1 MNHEY and CDR2 SVGAGI come from the germline V gene. The CDR3 is CASSYSWEVGSPKFF. CDR3 nucleotide sequence: TGTGCCAGCAGTTACAGTTGGGAGGTAGGGTCCCCGAAGTTCTTC.